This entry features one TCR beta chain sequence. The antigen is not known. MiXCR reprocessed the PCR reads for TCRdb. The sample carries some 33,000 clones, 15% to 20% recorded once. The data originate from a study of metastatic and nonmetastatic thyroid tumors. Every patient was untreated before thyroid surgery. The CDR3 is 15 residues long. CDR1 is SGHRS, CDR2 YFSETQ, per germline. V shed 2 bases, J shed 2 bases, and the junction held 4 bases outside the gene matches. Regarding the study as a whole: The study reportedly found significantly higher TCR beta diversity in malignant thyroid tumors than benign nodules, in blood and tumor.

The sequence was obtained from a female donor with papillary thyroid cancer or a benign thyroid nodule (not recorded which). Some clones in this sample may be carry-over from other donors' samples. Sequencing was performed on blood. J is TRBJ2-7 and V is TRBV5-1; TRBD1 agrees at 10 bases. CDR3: CASSFRDRGAYEQYF. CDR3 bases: TGCGCCAGCAGCTTCCGGGACAGGGGCGCCTACGAGCAGTACTTC. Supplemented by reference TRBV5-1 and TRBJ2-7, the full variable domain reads KAGVTQTPRYLIKTRGQQVTLSCSPISGHRSVSWYQQTPGQGLQFLFEYFSETQRNKGNFPGRFSGRQFSNSRSEMNVSTLELGDSALYLCASSFRDRGAYEQYFGPGTRLTVT.